This T cell receptor beta chain is drawn from a study of blood T cell repertoires in COVID-19. Study-level background: Sample material is recorded as cDNA or gDNA derived from T cells, B-cell-depleted T cells, or PBMCs.

Participants came from around 25 US areas, aged roughly 18 to 100 years. Participants in the exposed group had met a COVID-19 case in the 2 weeks before joining the study. Here immunoSEQ multiplex PCR was the method, and the copy in TCRdb shows in-frame clones only, minus some. The sample consists of 250,000 or so clones, about 85% of them appearing once. The ends lost 4 bases at V and 5 bases at J; junction bases unmatched: 12. The CDR3 is 16 residues long. Germline-derived CDR1 and CDR2 are LGHDT and YNNKEL (reference sequence). The specimen sequenced was PBMCs or T cells enriched from blood (not recorded which). The chain carries TRBV3-1 (or the pseudogene TRBV3-2) and TRBJ2-5; TRBD1 aligns across 8 bases. This receptor was identified in a woman between 45 and 60 years old who had been exposed to COVID-19. The DNA for the CDR3 is TGTGCCAGCAGCCTTTTAGGACAGGGTAATCGGGAGACCCAGTACTTC. This gives the protein CASSLLGQGNRETQYF.